Included here is one TCR beta chain sequence, with context. The antigen is not known. The entry originates in a study of cytomegalovirus exposure and HLA in healthy donors. Study context: In a previous analysis, 95 million to 130 million unique TCR beta sequences were found from some 180 million T cells. General study points: In an earlier analysis, most TCR beta V segments were productive about 87% or about 30% of the time. According to the study, some 160 TCR beta chains were cytomegalovirus-associated.

The primer mix had 60 Vbeta and 13 Jbeta primers. Method: immunoSEQ multiplex PCR; TCRdb's copy keeps in-frame clones and lacks some. Of about 120,000 clones listed, around 75% were seen once; the top ten hold around 1.5%. CDR3 length: 15 amino acids. V was pared by 2 bases and J by 6 bases, with 6 bases of the junction left unmatched. The germline CDR1 and CDR2 sequences are PRHDT and FYEKMQ (reference sequence). This receptor was taken from a woman between 18 and 29 years old in good health and CMV-seronegative. Sequencing input: PBMCs. The chain has TRBV13 and TRBJ2-7; 11 bases line up with TRBD1. The CDR3 sequence: CASSLLDRGPAEQYF. CDR3 DNA: TGTGCCAGCAGCTTACTGGACAGGGGGCCAGCCGAGCAGTACTTC.